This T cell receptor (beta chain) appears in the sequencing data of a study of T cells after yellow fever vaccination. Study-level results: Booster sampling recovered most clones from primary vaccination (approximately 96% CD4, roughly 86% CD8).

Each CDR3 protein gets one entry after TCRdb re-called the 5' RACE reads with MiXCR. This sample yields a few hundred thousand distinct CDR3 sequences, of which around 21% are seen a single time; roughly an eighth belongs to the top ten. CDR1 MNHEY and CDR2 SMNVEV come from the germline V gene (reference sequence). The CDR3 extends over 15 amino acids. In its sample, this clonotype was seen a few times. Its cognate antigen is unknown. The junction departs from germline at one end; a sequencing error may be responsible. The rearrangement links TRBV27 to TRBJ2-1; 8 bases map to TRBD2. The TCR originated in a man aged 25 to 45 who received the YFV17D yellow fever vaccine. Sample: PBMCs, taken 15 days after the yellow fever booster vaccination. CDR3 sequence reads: CASSSYRRGGDRVVF. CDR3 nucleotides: TGTGCCAGCAGTTCCTACCGACGGGGGGGGGATCGGGTGGTCTTC.